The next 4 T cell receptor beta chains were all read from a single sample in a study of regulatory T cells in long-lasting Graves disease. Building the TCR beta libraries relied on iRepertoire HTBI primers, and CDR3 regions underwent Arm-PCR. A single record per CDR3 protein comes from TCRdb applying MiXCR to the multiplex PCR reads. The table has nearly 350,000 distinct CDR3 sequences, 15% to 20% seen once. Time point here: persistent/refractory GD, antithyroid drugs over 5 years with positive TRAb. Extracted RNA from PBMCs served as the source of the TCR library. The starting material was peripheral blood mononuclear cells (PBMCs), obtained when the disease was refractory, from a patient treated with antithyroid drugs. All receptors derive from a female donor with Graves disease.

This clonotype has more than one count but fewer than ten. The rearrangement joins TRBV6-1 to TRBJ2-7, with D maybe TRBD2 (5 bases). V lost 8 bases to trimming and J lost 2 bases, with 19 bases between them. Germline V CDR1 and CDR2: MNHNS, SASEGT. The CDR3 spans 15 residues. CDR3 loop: CASGGPGPSPYEQYF. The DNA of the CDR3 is TGTGCCAGCGGCGGGCCGGGCCCCTCTCCCTACGAGCAGTACTTC.

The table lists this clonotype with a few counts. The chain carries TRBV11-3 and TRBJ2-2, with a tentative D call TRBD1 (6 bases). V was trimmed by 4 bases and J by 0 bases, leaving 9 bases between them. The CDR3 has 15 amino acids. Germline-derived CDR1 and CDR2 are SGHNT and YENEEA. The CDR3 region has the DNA TGTGCCAGCAGCTCCACAGGGTCGAACACCGGGGAGCTGTTTTTT. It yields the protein CASSSTGSNTGELFF.

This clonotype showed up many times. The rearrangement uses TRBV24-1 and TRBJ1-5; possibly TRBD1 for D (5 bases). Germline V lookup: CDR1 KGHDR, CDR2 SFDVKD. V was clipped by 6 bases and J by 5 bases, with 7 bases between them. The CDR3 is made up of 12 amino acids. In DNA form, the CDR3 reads TGTGCCACCAGTTGGGGGGATCAGCCCCAGCATTTT. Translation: CATSWGDQPQHF.

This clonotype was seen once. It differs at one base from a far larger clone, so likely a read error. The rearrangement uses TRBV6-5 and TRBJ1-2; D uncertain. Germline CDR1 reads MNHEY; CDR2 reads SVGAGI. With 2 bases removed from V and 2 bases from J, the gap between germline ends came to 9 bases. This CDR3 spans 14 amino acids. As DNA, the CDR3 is TGTGCCAGCAGTTACGGAGCCACGAACTATGGCTACACCTTC. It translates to CASSYGATNYGYTF.